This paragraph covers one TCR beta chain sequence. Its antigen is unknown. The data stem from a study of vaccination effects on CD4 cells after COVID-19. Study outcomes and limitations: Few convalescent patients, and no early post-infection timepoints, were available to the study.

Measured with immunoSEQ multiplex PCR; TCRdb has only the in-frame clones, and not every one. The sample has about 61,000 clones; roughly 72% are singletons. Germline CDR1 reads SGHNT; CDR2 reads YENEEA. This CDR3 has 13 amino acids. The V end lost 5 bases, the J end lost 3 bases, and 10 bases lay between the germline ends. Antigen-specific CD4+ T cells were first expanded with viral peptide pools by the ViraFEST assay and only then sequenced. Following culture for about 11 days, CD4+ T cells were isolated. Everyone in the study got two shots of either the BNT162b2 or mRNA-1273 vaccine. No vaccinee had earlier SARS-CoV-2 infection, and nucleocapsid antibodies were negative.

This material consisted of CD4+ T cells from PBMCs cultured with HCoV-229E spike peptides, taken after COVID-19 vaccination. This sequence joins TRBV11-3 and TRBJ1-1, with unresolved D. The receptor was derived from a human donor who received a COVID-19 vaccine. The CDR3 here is CASSSDEDTEAFF. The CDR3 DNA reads TGTGCCAGCAGCAGCGACGAGGACACTGAAGCTTTCTTT.